The 29 T cell receptor beta chains presented below share a single source sample, sequenced in a study of CD8 T cell repertoires and HIV-1 epitope variants. Only in-frame clones appear in the TCRdb table, and some are missing; sequencing was by immunoSEQ multiplex PCR. Altogether tens of thousands of clones are present, more than 65% being singletons, with the ten largest covering roughly 24%. Sequencing input: uncultured baseline CD8+ T cells from peripheral blood mononuclear cells (PBMCs). The receptors derive from a male donor with HIV.

The sample holds many counts of this clone. The chain joins TRBV7-3 to TRBJ1-1; D uncertain. The CDR3 covers 11 residues. V dropped 4 bases and J dropped 6 bases, with 6 bases sitting between them. CDR1 and CDR2 (germline): SGHTA, FQGTGA. The CDR3, as DNA: TGTGCCAGCAGCTCCGGGTCTGAAGCTTTCTTT. Protein: CASSSGSEAFF.

V and J are TRBV7-9 and TRBJ2-5, with 13 nucleotides matching TRBD2. J lost 5 bases, V lost 2 bases, and 5 bases had no gene match. CDR3 length: 16 residues. Germline values: CDR1 SEHNR, CDR2 FQNEAQ (reference sequence). The CDR3 coding sequence is TGTGCCAGCAGCTTAATAGGACTAGCGGGAGTGGAGACCCAGTACTTC. Its translation: CASSLIGLAGVETQYF.

The rearrangement links TRBV7-9 to TRBJ2-3; 10 bases map to TRBD2. Germline CDR1 is SEHNR and CDR2 is FQNEAQ (reference sequence). The CDR3 consists of 18 residues. Trimming at V came to 7 bases and at J to 4 bases, leaving 17 bases not matched to a gene. The chain's CDR3 is CASTEGPAGGPVADTQYF. Here the CDR3 DNA reads TGTGCCAGCACCGAGGGGCCAGCGGGAGGGCCGGTGGCAGATACGCAGTATTTT.

The rearrangement links TRBV7-9 to TRBJ2-5; 7 nucleotides line up with TRBD2. The CDR3 has 16 amino acids. The V and J ends lost 1 base and 1 base, in that order; junction bases with no gene match: 6. The germline gives CDR1 SEHNR, CDR2 FQNEAQ (reference sequence). CDR3 in amino acids: CASSLGAGDPQETQYF. The DNA for the CDR3 is TGTGCCAGCAGCTTAGGTGCGGGGGATCCCCAAGAGACCCAGTACTTC.

The J gene is TRBJ1-1, the V gene TRBV18, with TRBD1 as a possible D gene (5 bases). The V gene lost 7 bases and the J gene lost 1 base, with 10 bases spanning the gap. The CDR3 contains 13 residues. The germline gives CDR1 KGHSH, CDR2 LQKENI. The DNA for the CDR3 is TGTGCCAGCTTCCCCCAGGGGAACACTGAAGCTTTCTTT. This translates into CASFPQGNTEAFF.

The chain employs TRBV7-9 and TRBJ2-1; D not resolved. With 3 bases removed from V and 0 bases from J, the gap between germline ends came to 6 bases. CDR1 SEHNR and CDR2 FQNEAQ come from the germline V gene (reference sequence). This CDR3 spans 14 amino acids. The CDR3, as DNA: TGTGCCAGCAGCTTGGTAGACTCCTACAATGAGCAGTTCTTC. As protein: CASSLVDSYNEQFF.

The chain links TRBV29-1 to TRBJ2-3; D gene unclear. The length of the CDR3 is 13 residues. The ends were cut back, 6 bases at V and 0 bases at J, with 10 bases in the middle. Germline CDR1 and CDR2: SQVTM and ANQGSEA. CDR3 residues: CSVDVASTDTQYF. For the CDR3, the DNA is TGCAGCGTGGACGTCGCTAGCACAGATACGCAGTATTTT.

The chain combines TRBV15 with TRBJ1-1, with unresolved D. Germline V gene sequence: CDR1 LNHNV, CDR2 YYDKDF (reference sequence). Trimming left V 0 bases short and J 8 bases short, with 7 bases between. There are 12 residues in the CDR3. CDR3 DNA: TGTGCCACCAGCAGAGACGGGAACGAAGCTTTCTTT. As protein: CATSRDGNEAFF.

This chain uses TRBV6-1 with TRBJ2-3; 8 nucleotides line up with TRBD2. Germline CDR1 and CDR2: MNHNS and SASEGT. The CDR3 contains 15 residues. The V and J ends lost 6 bases and 4 bases, in that order; junction bases with no gene match: 9. DNA for the CDR3: TGTGCCAGCAGCGGAAGAGGAGCGGGGGCAGATACGCAGTATTTT. It yields the protein CASSGRGAGADTQYF.

DNA of the CDR3: TGTGCCAGCAGTTACTCGGGTTTTAGCAATCAGCCCCAGCATTTT. Translating gives CASSYSGFSNQPQHF. This chain links TRBV6-6 with TRBJ1-5; D gene ambiguous. The ends were cut back, 0 bases at V and 0 bases at J, with 6 bases in the middle. Germline CDR1 reads MNHNY; CDR2 reads SVGAGI (reference sequence). This CDR3 contains 15 residues.

The CDR3 bases are TGCAGCGTTCGGCTAGCGGGGATAGGGGAGCAGTTCTTC. Residues: CSVRLAGIGEQFF. The chain employs TRBV29-1 and TRBJ2-1; 9 bases map to TRBD2. Trimming cost V 5 bases and J 10 bases; bases outside gene matches: 9. The length of the CDR3 is 13 residues. Germline V gene lookup returns CDR1 SQVTM and CDR2 ANQGSEA.

The chain recombines TRBV19 with TRBJ1-5; a weak D match, TRBD1 (5 bases). V was clipped by 7 bases and J by 5 bases, with 18 bases between them. This CDR3 is built from 15 residues. CDR1 and CDR2 (germline): LNHDA, SQIVND (reference sequence). CDR3 residues: CASTKPGGADQPQHF. DNA for the CDR3: TGTGCCAGTACCAAGCCGGGAGGGGCGGATCAGCCCCAGCATTTT.

On this clone: This sample includes further DNA sequences coding for the same CDR3. Here the CDR3 reads CASSLSVTGELFF. The CDR3 coding sequence is TGCGCCAGCAGCTTGTCGGTTACCGGGGAGCTGTTTTTT. The chain joins TRBV5-1 to TRBJ2-2, with D uncertain. CDR3 length: 13 amino acids. V lost 1 base and J 5 bases, leaving 6 bases between the germline ends. Germline V CDR1 and CDR2: SGHRS, YFSETQ.

This chain uses TRBV7-3 with TRBJ1-2, with D uncertain. The CDR3 spans 14 residues. V gave up 2 bases and J gave up 8 bases, with 15 bases separating them. The germline V gene encodes CDR1 SGHTA and CDR2 FQGTGA. The CDR3 bases are TGTGCCAGCAGCTTACTTCCAGGAATCGGCGGCTACACCTTC. As protein: CASSLLPGIGGYTF.

The chain carries TRBV27 and TRBJ2-7; perhaps D is TRBD1 or TRBD2 (7 bases each). Germline V CDR1 and CDR2: MNHEY, SMNVEV (reference sequence). CDR3 length equals 17 residues. With 6 bases removed from V and 6 bases from J, the gap between germline ends came to 27 bases. In DNA form, the CDR3 reads TGTGCCAGCAGAGGGATAGGGGGCGGGAGTTTTCATGCCGAGCAGTACTTC. Translated, it gives CASRGIGGGSFHAEQYF.

The V gene is TRBV5-1, the J gene TRBJ2-5; 8 nucleotides match TRBD1. J gave up 5 bases and V 2 bases, and 8 bases lay outside the gene matches. The CDR3 is made up of 15 amino acids. Germline V gene sequence: CDR1 SGHRS, CDR2 YFSETQ. The CDR3 DNA is TGCGCCAGCAGCTTATCCGAGACAGGGGTGGAGACCCAGTACTTC. It is translated as CASSLSETGVETQYF.

The chain couples TRBV10-2 to TRBJ1-3, with TRBD1 as a possible D gene (5 bases). Between the trimmed V and J ends, which lost 5 bases and 1 base, there was a span of 9 bases. CDR1 is WSHSY and CDR2 is SAAADI in the germline V gene. This CDR3 is built from 14 residues. The CDR3 loop reads CASSPGHSGNTIYF. The CDR3 nucleotides are TGCGCCAGCAGTCCAGGGCATTCTGGAAACACCATATATTTT.

V is TRBV4-3 and J is TRBJ1-1; 7 bases match TRBD1. This CDR3 has 15 residues. CDR1 is LGHNA and CDR2 is YSLEER in the germline V gene. V was clipped by 0 bases and J by 3 bases; unmatched bases: 4. Written as DNA, the CDR3 is TGCGCCAGCAGCCAAGAAGACAGGGTGGACACTGAAGCTTTCTTT. This encodes CASSQEDRVDTEAFF.

The V gene is TRBV5-1, the J gene TRBJ2-7; D may be TRBD1 (6 bases). CDR1 is SGHRS and CDR2 is YFSETQ in the germline V gene. V shed 4 bases and J shed 6 bases, with 14 bases lying between them. The CDR3 consists of 13 residues. CDR3 sequence (DNA): TGCGCCAGCAGCGTGGACAGTAGGCCCGAGCAGTACTTC. Translation gives CASSVDSRPEQYF.

This chain uses TRBV7-3 with TRBJ2-1, with 7 bases lining up with TRBD2. Germline assignment: CDR1 SGHTA and CDR2 FQGTGA. CDR3 length: 14 residues. J was trimmed by 8 bases and V by 5 bases; bases with no gene match: 9. The CDR3 reads CASSPLRGEDEQFF. In nucleotides, the CDR3 is TGTGCCAGCAGCCCCCTCCGGGGGGAGGATGAGCAGTTCTTC.

V gene TRBV6-5 combines with J gene TRBJ2-7; TRBD1 might be the D (6 bases). Trimming left V 6 bases short and J 4 bases short, with 10 bases between. This CDR3 has 12 residues. Germline lookup yields CDR1 MNHEY and CDR2 SVGAGI. The CDR3 spells CASRRTDYEQYF. CDR3 in DNA: TGTGCCAGCAGACGGACAGATTACGAGCAGTACTTC.

The chain joins TRBV30 to TRBJ2-1, with a tentative D call TRBD1 (7 bases). V lost 5 bases and J lost 3, with 17 bases in between. The V gene's germline CDR1 is GTSNPN and CDR2 SVGIG (reference sequence). This CDR3 has 15 residues. The DNA of the CDR3 is TGTGCCTGGTCGGAGGGGGCACGGTTCTACAATGAGCAGTTCTTC. Its translation is CAWSEGARFYNEQFF.

The V call is TRBV15, the J call TRBJ2-1; D is possibly TRBD2 (5 bases). The length of the CDR3 is 14 residues. V was pared by 8 bases and J by 3 bases, with 14 bases between. Per germline, CDR1 LNHNV and CDR2 YYDKDF (reference sequence). The CDR3 loop reads CATGAADVYNEQFF. CDR3 DNA: TGTGCCACCGGAGCGGCAGACGTCTACAATGAGCAGTTCTTC.

V and J are TRBV7-9 and TRBJ2-7; 7 nucleotides agree with TRBD1. Germline CDR1 and CDR2: SEHNR and FQNEAQ (reference sequence). This CDR3 comprises 15 residues. The junction had 5 bases not matched to a gene; V was cut back by 1 base and J by 2 bases. The CDR3 here is CASSLGGGRAYEQYF. For the CDR3, the DNA is TGTGCCAGCAGCTTAGGAGGGGGCAGAGCCTACGAGCAGTACTTC.

This clone appeared once. J is TRBJ1-1 and V is TRBV4-1, with 7 bases matching TRBD1. Germline CDR1 reads MGHRA; CDR2 reads YSYEKL. Trimming removed 3 bases from V and 5 bases from J; junction bases left unmatched: 9. The CDR3 totals 15 residues. The CDR3 sequence: CASSQGDRAGTEAFF. Written as DNA, the CDR3 is TGCGCCAGCAGCCAGGGCGACAGGGCGGGGACTGAAGCTTTCTTT.

This clone was recorded once. V usage is TRBV7-9 and J usage is TRBJ2-5; D is undetermined. CDR1 SEHNR and CDR2 FQNEAQ come from the germline V gene (reference sequence). This CDR3 contains 12 residues. V was trimmed by 2 bases and J by 3 bases, leaving 4 bases between them. The CDR3 reads CASSLWKETQYF. CDR3 nucleotides: TGTGCCAGCAGCTTATGGAAAGAGACCCAGTACTTC.

The chain recombines TRBV2 with TRBJ1-3, with D hard to call. CDR3 length equals 15 residues. Germline V lookup: CDR1 SNHLY, CDR2 FYNNEI. The V and J ends lost 4 bases and 0 bases respectively, with 10 bases between them. The CDR3 reads CASSVAGPSGNTIYF. CDR3 nucleotide sequence: TGTGCCAGCAGTGTCGCAGGACCCTCTGGAAACACCATATATTTT.

This chain joins TRBV29-1 and TRBJ1-1; a possible D gene is TRBD1 (5 bases). Germline V gene sequence: CDR1 SQVTM, CDR2 ANQGSEA. Trimming removed 4 bases from V and 5 bases from J, with 17 bases in between. This CDR3 spans 14 amino acids. The CDR3 reads CSVGDLIGGTEAFF. Here the CDR3 DNA reads TGCAGCGTTGGAGATCTAATCGGGGGGACTGAAGCTTTCTTT.

The genes are TRBV11-2 and TRBJ1-3, with D maybe TRBD1 (5 bases). This CDR3 has 16 amino acids. CDR1 is SGHAT and CDR2 is FQNNGV in the germline V gene. Trimming took 2 bases from V and 0 from J, leaving 11 bases between them. The CDR3 protein is CASSLTPTVSGNTIYF. CDR3 nucleotides: TGTGCCAGCAGCTTAACCCCGACAGTCTCTGGAAACACCATATATTTT.